The sequence of this T cell receptor (beta chain) was determined in a study of blood T cell repertoires in COVID-19. With 4 bases removed from V and 0 bases from J, the gap between germline ends came to 6 bases. Germline values: CDR1 MNHEY, CDR2 SMNVEV (reference sequence). This CDR3 region has 14 residues. Generated by immunoSEQ multiplex PCR, the TCRdb table keeps only in-frame clones and is missing some. Of 110,000 or so clones in the sample, about 90% are singletons; the top ten hold about 8%. Sequencing was done on a sample of peripheral blood. The sequence was obtained from a human donor in a cohort sampled during active COVID-19. The chain is built from TRBV27 and TRBJ1-4; D is uncertain. CDR3 nucleotides: TGTGCCAGCAGTTCGACTGCAACTAATGAAAAACTGTTTTTT. Translated: CASSSTATNEKLFF.